A selection of T cell receptor beta chains follows, all from one sample in a study of cytomegalovirus exposure and HLA in healthy donors. TCRdb's table, derived via immunoSEQ multiplex PCR, lists solely in-frame clones and lacks some. The sample includes about 100,000 clones. Specimen: PBMCs. These receptors originate from a middle-aged man in good health and CMV-seronegative. Each CDR3 is given with its conserved first and last residue.

V,J,CDR3
TRBV7-2,TRBJ2-2,CASSSGVFSRELFF
TRBV5-5,TRBJ2-1,CASSLAGGGQFF
TRBV11-3,TRBJ1-2,CASSRRGHDGYTF
TRBV7-3,TRBJ2-1,CASSLEGALDNNEQFF
TRBV5-1,TRBJ1-1,CASSLDSELEAFF
TRBV6-5,TRBJ1-6,CASRGSSYNSPLHF
TRBV10-2,TRBJ1-2,CASSETPYGYTF
TRBV15,TRBJ2-3,CATSSGGSTDTQYF
TRBV5-1,TRBJ2-2,CASSKGLAGGAGELFF
TRBV6-6,TRBJ2-7,CASSYGGGTYEQYF
TRBV5-1,TRBJ1-1,CASSPEGRTPNTEAFF
TRBV6-6,TRBJ1-1,CASSPGQGKGNTEAFF
TRBV5-1,TRBJ1-4,CASSLGLTEGNEKLFF
TRBV4-3,TRBJ1-2,CASSGGYGYTF
TRBV5-4,TRBJ1-2,CASTSRTGPINYGYTF
TRBV10-2,TRBJ1-2,CASSEDFFYGYTF
TRBV7-8,TRBJ1-3,CASSFGETSGNTIYF
TRBV7-8,TRBJ2-7,CASSLDRQGPYEQYF
TRBV19,TRBJ1-1,CASGVGGVKNTEAFF
TRBV29-1,TRBJ2-5,CSVEDSVGEQYF
TRBV9,TRBJ2-1,CASSVHPLAGGYNEQFF
TRBV29-1,TRBJ2-5,CSVVKDRGFPQRETQYF
TRBV4-1,TRBJ2-7,CASSPGQGEYYEQYF
TRBV5-8,TRBJ2-7,CASSLAGLGGYEQYF
TRBV18,TRBJ2-7,CASSPGQGAPYEQYF
TRBV19,TRBJ1-4,CASSAQGQEKLFF
TRBV4-3,TRBJ1-1,CASSPRGGAEAFF
TRBV6-6,TRBJ1-5,CASSQSQGVGNQPQHF
TRBV4-2,TRBJ2-1,CASSPLQGSYNEQFF
TRBV27,TRBJ2-7,CASSPATIGGRIHYEQYF
TRBV9,TRBJ1-2,CASSPDRNYGYTF
TRBV4-1,TRBJ1-4,CASSRVPGEKLFF
TRBV5-1,TRBJ1-3,CASSLPGKSNGNTIYF
TRBV7-9,TRBJ2-3,CASSPHAGRDTQYF
TRBV29-1,TRBJ1-1,CSVYETANTEAFF
TRBV2,TRBJ1-2,CASSEESGGDYGYTF
TRBV5-6,TRBJ1-2,CASSLARSSRHQSRYTF
TRBV9,TRBJ1-3,CASSISTGGGNTIYF
TRBV7-9,TRBJ1-1,CASSLTGVEAFF
TRBV6-1,TRBJ2-5,CASRPPGVRKETQYF
TRBV9,TRBJ2-3,CASSVGLAGDTDTQYF
TRBV5-6,TRBJ2-2,CASSLVAYTGELFF
TRBV29-1,.,CSVSGQGGYEQYF
TRBV7-2,TRBJ1-4,CASSFYSGTGGNLFF
TRBV6-5,TRBJ2-1,CASGQGTNEQFF
TRBV4-3,TRBJ2-4,CASSQETGYNKNIQYF
TRBV10-1,TRBJ2-5,CASSDKGLAGEETQYF
TRBV5-4,TRBJ2-7,CASSLARGYEQYF
TRBV7-6,TRBJ1-5,CASSLGSGINQPQHF
TRBV7-6,TRBJ2-2,CASSFPVADRVYTGELFF
TRBV7-2,TRBJ1-5,CASSPRGGPQHF
TRBV10-2,TRBJ1-1,CASSVAQGDTEAFF